The rows below give T cell receptor beta chains drawn from one sample of a study of cytomegalovirus exposure and HLA in healthy donors. Here immunoSEQ multiplex PCR was the method, and the copy in TCRdb shows in-frame clones only, minus some. In the table there are some 170,000 clones, approximately 80% of which are singletons. Material: PBMCs. These receptors originate from a man aged 35 to 55 in good health and CMV-seronegative. Both conserved end residues are part of each CDR3. D genes are given only for firm matches. Clone size appears in some rows only: once, few, many, or a class for an expanded clone.

clone_size: -
j_call: TRBJ2-2
d_call: -
v_call: TRBV27
cdr3_aa: CASSSHSLQGHGELFF
cdr3_nt: TGTGCCAGCAGTTCCCATTCCTTACAGGGCCACGGGGAGCTGTTTTTT

clone_size: once
j_call: TRBJ1-2
d_call: -
v_call: TRBV25-1
cdr3_aa: CASSEYGEAYGYTF
cdr3_nt: TGTGCCAGCAGTGAATACGGGGAGGCCTATGGCTACACCTTC

clone_size: -
j_call: TRBJ2-2
d_call: -
v_call: TRBV19
cdr3_aa: CASRPGQPTGELFF
cdr3_nt: TGTGCCAGTAGGCCTGGACAACCCACCGGGGAGCTGTTTTTT

clone_size: -
j_call: TRBJ2-6
d_call: TRBD1
v_call: TRBV7-9
cdr3_aa: CASTPLGQGSNVLTF
cdr3_nt: TGTGCCAGCACCCCTCTCGGACAGGGCTCCAACGTCCTGACTTTC

clone_size: -
j_call: TRBJ1-2
d_call: -
v_call: TRBV27
cdr3_aa: CASTDKPFNYGYTF
cdr3_nt: TGTGCCAGCACTGACAAACCCTTTAACTATGGCTACACCTTC

clone_size: -
j_call: TRBJ1-2
d_call: TRBD1
v_call: TRBV28
cdr3_aa: CASSFRDRHYGYTF
cdr3_nt: TGTGCCAGCAGTTTCCGGGACAGACACTATGGCTACACCTTC

clone_size: once
j_call: TRBJ2-1
d_call: -
v_call: TRBV9
cdr3_aa: CASSVGQGHEQFF
cdr3_nt: TGTGCCAGCAGCGTAGGTCAGGGCCATGAGCAGTTCTTC

clone_size: -
j_call: TRBJ2-3
d_call: TRBD2
v_call: TRBV6-6
cdr3_aa: CASSWPRGGQDTQYF
cdr3_nt: TGTGCCAGCAGCTGGCCTCGGGGGGGCCAAGATACGCAGTATTTT

clone_size: few
j_call: TRBJ1-2
d_call: TRBD1
v_call: TRBV2
cdr3_aa: CASTLKGAILVYGYTF
cdr3_nt: TGTGCCAGTACTTTGAAGGGGGCGATCCTTGTCTATGGCTACACCTTC

clone_size: few
j_call: TRBJ2-3
d_call: TRBD2
v_call: TRBV4-3
cdr3_aa: CASSQNSGGLDTQYF
cdr3_nt: TGCGCCAGCAGCCAAAACAGCGGGGGGCTGGATACGCAGTATTTT

clone_size: once
j_call: TRBJ2-2
d_call: TRBD2
v_call: TRBV7-3
cdr3_aa: CASSYGLAGLAGELFF
cdr3_nt: TGTGCCAGCAGCTATGGACTAGCGGGGCTGGCCGGGGAGCTGTTTTTT

clone_size: -
j_call: TRBJ2-7
d_call: -
v_call: TRBV7-9
cdr3_aa: CASSVPGGISYEQYF
cdr3_nt: TGTGCCAGCAGCGTTCCCGGCGGCATCTCCTACGAGCAGTACTTC

clone_size: -
j_call: TRBJ2-7
d_call: TRBD1
v_call: TRBV27
cdr3_aa: CASSSGTGEKIIDEQYF
cdr3_nt: TGTGCCAGCAGTTCCGGGACAGGGGAGAAGATAATCGACGAGCAGTACTTC

clone_size: few
j_call: TRBJ2-7
d_call: TRBD2
v_call: TRBV5-1
cdr3_aa: CASSLAGLAGGVGEQYF
cdr3_nt: TGCGCCAGCAGCTTGGCAGGACTAGCGGGGGGAGTCGGCGAGCAGTACTTC

clone_size: -
j_call: TRBJ1-1
d_call: TRBD1
v_call: TRBV18
cdr3_aa: CASSPRVRTGDMNTEAFF
cdr3_nt: TGTGCCAGCTCACCACGGGTCCGGACAGGAGACATGAACACTGAAGCTTTCTTT

clone_size: -
j_call: TRBJ1-2
d_call: -
v_call: TRBV27
cdr3_aa: CASRGREDGYTF
cdr3_nt: TGTGCCAGCAGGGGGCGCGAAGATGGCTACACCTTC

clone_size: -
j_call: TRBJ2-5
d_call: -
v_call: TRBV7-6
cdr3_aa: CASSGRETQYF
cdr3_nt: TGTGCCAGCAGTGGTAGAGAGACCCAGTACTTC

clone_size: -
j_call: TRBJ1-2
d_call: -
v_call: TRBV7-9
cdr3_aa: CASSPPVLNYGYTF
cdr3_nt: TGTGCCAGCAGCCCGCCGGTCTTGAACTATGGCTACACCTTC

clone_size: -
j_call: TRBJ2-1
d_call: -
v_call: TRBV7-3
cdr3_aa: CASSSSAVDAGYNEQFF
cdr3_nt: TGTGCCAGCAGCTCCTCCGCTGTAGATGCAGGTTACAATGAGCAGTTCTTC

clone_size: -
j_call: TRBJ2-3
d_call: -
v_call: TRBV7-3
cdr3_aa: CASSSQGGTDTQYF
cdr3_nt: TGTGCCAGCAGCTCCCAGGGCGGCACAGATACGCAGTATTTT

clone_size: -
j_call: TRBJ2-5
d_call: -
v_call: TRBV7-2
cdr3_aa: CASSLARGQETQYF
cdr3_nt: TGTGCCAGCAGCTTAGCCAGGGGCCAAGAGACCCAGTACTTC

clone_size: -
j_call: TRBJ2-7
d_call: -
v_call: TRBV5-6
cdr3_aa: CASSLGVSDYEQYF
cdr3_nt: TGTGCCAGCAGCTTGGGGGTATCTGACTACGAGCAGTACTTC

clone_size: -
j_call: TRBJ1-1
d_call: TRBD1
v_call: TRBV19
cdr3_aa: CASSTGTGFTEAFF
cdr3_nt: TGTGCCAGTAGTACGGGGACAGGATTCACTGAAGCTTTCTTT

clone_size: -
j_call: TRBJ1-6
d_call: -
v_call: TRBV9
cdr3_aa: CASSTKNVDSPLHF
cdr3_nt: TGTGCCAGCAGCACTAAAAACGTTGATTCACCCCTCCACTTT

clone_size: -
j_call: TRBJ1-5
d_call: -
v_call: TRBV7-6
cdr3_aa: CASSTGFGNQPQHF
cdr3_nt: TGTGCCAGCAGTACAGGGTTCGGCAATCAGCCCCAGCATTTT